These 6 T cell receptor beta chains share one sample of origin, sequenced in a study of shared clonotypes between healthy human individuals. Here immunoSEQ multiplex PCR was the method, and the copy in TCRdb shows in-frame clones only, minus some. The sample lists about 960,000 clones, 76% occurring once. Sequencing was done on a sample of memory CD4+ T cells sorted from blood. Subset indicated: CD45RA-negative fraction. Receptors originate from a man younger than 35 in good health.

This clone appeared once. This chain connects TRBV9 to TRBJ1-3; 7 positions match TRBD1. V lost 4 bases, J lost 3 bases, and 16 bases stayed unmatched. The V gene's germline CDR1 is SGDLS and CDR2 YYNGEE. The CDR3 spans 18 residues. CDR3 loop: CASSSTGAVTGFGNTIYF. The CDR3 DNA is TGTGCCAGCAGCTCCACAGGGGCGGTAACGGGGTTTGGAAACACCATATATTTT. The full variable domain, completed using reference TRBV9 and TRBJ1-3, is DSGVTQTPKHLITATGQRVTLRCSPRSGDLSVYWYQQSLDQGLQFLIQYYNGEERAKGNILERFSAQQFPDLHSELNLSSLELGDSALYFCASSSTGAVTGFGNTIYFGEGSWLTVV.

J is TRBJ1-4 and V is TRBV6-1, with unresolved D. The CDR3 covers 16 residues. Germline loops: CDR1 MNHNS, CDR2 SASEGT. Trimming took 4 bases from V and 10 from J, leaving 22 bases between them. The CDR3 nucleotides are TGTGCCAGCAGTGCAAGCAGGAGGCCCGGCGAGGGAAAACTGTTTTTT. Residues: CASSASRRPGEGKLFF.

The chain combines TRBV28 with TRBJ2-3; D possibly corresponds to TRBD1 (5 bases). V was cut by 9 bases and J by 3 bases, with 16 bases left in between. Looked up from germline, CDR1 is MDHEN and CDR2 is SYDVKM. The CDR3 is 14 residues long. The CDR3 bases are TGTGCCAGTTATCCCCCAGGGTTTACAGATACGCAGTATTTT. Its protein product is CASYPPGFTDTQYF.

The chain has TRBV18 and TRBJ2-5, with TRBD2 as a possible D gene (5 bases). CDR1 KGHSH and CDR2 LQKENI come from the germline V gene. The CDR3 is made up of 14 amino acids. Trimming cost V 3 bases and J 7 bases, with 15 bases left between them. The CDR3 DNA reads TGTGCCAGCTCACCCTCGGATGGCGGAGGGACCCAGTACTTC. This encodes CASSPSDGGGTQYF.

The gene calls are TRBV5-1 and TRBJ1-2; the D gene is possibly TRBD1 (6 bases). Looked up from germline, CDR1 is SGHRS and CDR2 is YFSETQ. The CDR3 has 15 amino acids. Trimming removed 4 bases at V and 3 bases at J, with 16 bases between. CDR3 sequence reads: CASSTDGTTYYGYTF. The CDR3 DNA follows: TGCGCCAGCAGCACGGACGGGACAACCTACTATGGCTACACCTTC.

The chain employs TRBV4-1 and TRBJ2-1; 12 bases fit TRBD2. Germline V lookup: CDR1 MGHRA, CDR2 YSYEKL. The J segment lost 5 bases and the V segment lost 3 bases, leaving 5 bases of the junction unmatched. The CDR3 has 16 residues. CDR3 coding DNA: TGCGCCAGCAGCCACCCGACTAGCGGGGGTCACAATGAGCAGTTCTTC. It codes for CASSHPTSGGHNEQFF.